The clone carrying this T cell receptor (beta chain) has a single count. The time point is: week 3, after first cycle of checkpoint inhibitor. Germline V gives CDR1 SGHTA, CDR2 FQGNSA. The J segment lost 3 bases and the V segment lost 4 bases, leaving 13 bases of the junction unmatched. This CDR3 is built from 17 residues. The entry originates in a study of blood T cell dynamics during melanoma immunotherapy. Only in-frame clones appear in the TCRdb table, and some are missing; sequencing was by immunoSEQ multiplex PCR. The sample contains 15,000 or so clones, 87% of which appear only once. The genes are TRBV7-2 and TRBJ2-7; TRBD1 aligns across 9 bases. Sequences were derived from blood, sampled from a patient treated with checkpoint blockade. This clonotype was obtained from a human donor with melanoma. CDR3: CASSSTSGTGYVYEQYF. The DNA for the CDR3 is TGTGCCAGCAGCTCCACCTCCGGGACAGGGTACGTCTACGAGCAGTACTTC.